This T cell receptor (beta chain) was documented in a study of monozygotic twins with cystic fibrosis. Whole-study results and caveats: Co-twins had the most similar V usage for 13 of 16 pairs, J for 8.

Sequencing was performed with immunoSEQ multiplex PCR; in TCRdb, only in-frame clones are kept and a portion is missing. The table lists some 32,000 clones, around 96% of them singletons. On this clone itself: The antigen is not known.

The specimen was blood. The TCR originated in a girl aged 2 to 9 with cystic fibrosis.

The CDR3 here is CASSFFGSSGRTDTQYF. For the CDR3, the DNA is TGTGCCAGCAGTTTCTTCGGGTCTAGCGGCCGCACAGATACGCAGTATTTT. V and J are TRBV28 and TRBJ2-3; 7 bases map to TRBD2. The CDR3 runs to 17 residues. Germline lookup yields CDR1 MDHEN and CDR2 SYDVKM. V shed 3 bases, J shed 1 base, and the junction held 10 bases outside the gene matches.